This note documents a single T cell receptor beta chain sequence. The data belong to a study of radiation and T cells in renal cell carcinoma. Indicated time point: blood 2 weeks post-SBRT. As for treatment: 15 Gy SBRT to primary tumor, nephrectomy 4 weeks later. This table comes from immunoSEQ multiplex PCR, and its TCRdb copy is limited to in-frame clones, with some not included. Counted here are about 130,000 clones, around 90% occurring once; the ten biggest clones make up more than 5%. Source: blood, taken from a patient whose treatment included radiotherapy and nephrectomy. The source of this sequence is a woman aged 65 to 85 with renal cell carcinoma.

The CDR3 nucleotides read TGTGCCAGCAGCTTGTCAGGGTTCAGTGAAGCTTTCTTT. Encoded protein: CASSLSGFSEAFF. The chain couples TRBV5-6 to TRBJ1-1, with TRBD1 as a possible D gene (5 bases). V lost 1 base and J lost 7, with 11 bases in between. The CDR3 spans 13 residues. The V gene's germline CDR1 is SGHDT and CDR2 YYEEEE.